This is a list of T cell receptor beta chains from one sample in a study of T-cell reconstitution after alpha-beta-depleted transplantation in children. TCRdb independently ran MiXCR on the PCR reads; one entry per CDR3 protein. Here the sample spans hundreds of thousands of distinct CDR3 sequences, approximately 32% being singletons. Sample: PBMCs from the stem cell graft donor, taken from the stem cell graft. These receptors were taken from a human donor who donated a stem cell graft to a child with aplastic anemia. CDR3s include the opening cysteine and the closing phenylalanine or tryptophan. The D gene is left open where the match is weak. Clone size, where shown, is once, few, many, or a class for clones that have expanded.

j_call v_call clone_size d_call cdr3_aa cdr3_nt
TRBJ2-7 TRBV6-1 NA NA CASSPPGSSVYEQYF TGTGCCAGCAGCCCCCCGGGGTCTAGCGTCTACGAGCAGTACTTC
TRBJ1-1 TRBV7-2 few NA CASSPGPSNTEAFF TGTGCCAGCAGCCCTGGTCCTTCAAACACTGAAGCTTTCTTT
TRBJ2-5 TRBV20-1 NA NA CSARSPPGSGVLGTQYF TGCAGTGCTAGATCCCCGCCAGGATCAGGCGTATTAGGGACCCAGTACTTC
TRBJ2-5 TRBV5-1 few TRBD2 CASKIRAGVETQYF TGCGCCAGCAAGATCCGGGCGGGAGTGGAGACCCAGTACTTC
TRBJ1-2 TRBV3-1 NA TRBD1 CASSRGQQVNYGYTF TGTGCCAGCAGCCGGGGACAGCAAGTTAACTATGGCTACACCTTC
TRBJ1-5 TRBV10-3 few NA CAIRKQGTDSNQPQHF TGTGCCATCAGAAAACAGGGAACAGATAGCAATCAGCCCCAGCATTTT
TRBJ1-2 TRBV6-5 NA NA CASSYGASPSGGYTF TGTGCCAGCAGTTATGGAGCCAGCCCCTCGGGTGGCTACACCTTC
TRBJ1-1 TRBV29-1 NA NA CSVEEQGGTEAFF TGCAGCGTTGAAGAACAGGGAGGCACTGAAGCTTTCTTT
TRBJ2-2 TRBV30 NA NA CAGEKGGGGELFF TGTGCCGGGGAGAAGGGTGGGGGCGGGGAGCTGTTTTTT
TRBJ2-3 TRBV24-1 few TRBD1 CATSDRTGATDTQYF TGTGCCACCAGTGACCGGACAGGGGCCACAGATACGCAGTATTTT
TRBJ2-2 TRBV28 NA NA CASRRQSTGELFF TGTGCCAGCAGAAGACAGTCCACCGGGGAGCTGTTTTTT
TRBJ1-4 TRBV12-3/TRBV12-4 few NA CASSFQGLVGKLFF TGTGCCAGCAGTTTCCAGGGTTTAGTTGGAAAACTGTTTTTT
TRBJ1-1 TRBV29-1 few TRBD1 CSVAPGGPEAFF TGCAGCGTTGCCCCAGGGGGCCCTGAAGCTTTCTTT
TRBJ1-2 TRBV12-3/TRBV12-4 NA TRBD1 CASGDSLRDGYTF TGTGCCAGTGGGGACAGTCTTAGAGATGGCTACACCTTC
TRBJ2-1 TRBV5-1 NA NA CASSLGWVGDEQFF TGCGCCAGCAGCTTGGGTTGGGTGGGGGACGAGCAGTTCTTC
TRBJ2-1 TRBV12-3/TRBV12-4 NA TRBD2 CASTSGRSYNEQFF TGTGCCAGCACAAGCGGGAGATCCTACAATGAGCAGTTCTTC
TRBJ1-2 TRBV7-9 NA NA CASSSNRVSEGYTF TGTGCCAGCAGCTCCAATCGGGTATCGGAGGGCTACACCTTC
TRBJ2-2 TRBV18 NA NA CASSPLGGTNTGELFF TGTGCCAGCTCGCCTTTGGGAGGAACGAACACCGGGGAGCTGTTTTTT
TRBJ1-1 TRBV29-1 NA NA CSVQGSVTEAFF TGCAGCGTTCAGGGTTCCGTCACTGAAGCTTTCTTT
TRBJ1-1 TRBV7-2 NA NA CASSLGQGLQNTEAFF TGTGCCAGCAGCTTAGGTCAGGGGCTTCAGAACACTGAAGCTTTCTTT
TRBJ2-1 TRBV18 few TRBD2 CASSPALAGVYNEQFF TGTGCCAGCTCACCGGCTCTAGCGGGAGTCTACAATGAGCAGTTCTTC
TRBJ2-7 TRBV29-1 few TRBD1 CSVGRQGAGEQYF TGCAGCGTTGGGAGACAGGGGGCTGGAGAGCAGTACTTC
TRBJ1-1 TRBV29-1 few NA CSVHRGRGTMNTEAFF TGCAGCGTTCATCGGGGGCGGGGAACCATGAACACTGAAGCTTTCTTT
TRBJ1-2 TRBV10-3 NA NA CAISSPRTENYGYTF TGTGCCATCAGTTCACCCCGGACCGAGAACTATGGCTACACCTTC
TRBJ1-5 TRBV2 NA TRBD1 CASRQAGTGGNQPQHF TGTGCCAGCAGACAGGCCGGGACAGGGGGCAATCAGCCCCAGCATTTT
TRBJ2-3 TRBV7-9 few NA CASSLEETRADTQYF TGTGCCAGCAGCTTAGAGGAGACTAGAGCAGATACGCAGTATTTT
TRBJ2-7 TRBV6-2/TRBV6-3 NA NA CASRPVGAVGYQQYF TGTGCCAGCCGTCCTGTGGGCGCTGTGGGCTACCAGCAGTACTTC
TRBJ1-2 TRBV3-1 once TRBD1 CASSQTGGFTDGYTF TGTGCCAGCAGCCAAACAGGGGGCTTTACTGATGGCTACACCTTC
TRBJ2-1 TRBV5-4 NA TRBD2 CASAGLAGEQFF TGTGCCAGCGCGGGACTAGCGGGTGAGCAGTTCTTC
TRBJ2-1 TRBV20-1 many TRBD2 CSAQTSGDYNEQFF TGCAGTGCTCAGACTAGCGGGGATTACAATGAGCAGTTCTTC
TRBJ1-4 TRBV15 NA TRBD1 CATSSNRGLAEKLFF TGTGCCACCAGCAGTAACAGGGGGCTTGCTGAAAAACTGTTTTTT
TRBJ1-1 TRBV10-2 NA NA CASRGDYTEAFF TGCGCCAGCAGGGGGGATTACACTGAAGCTTTCTTT
TRBJ2-2 TRBV11-3 few NA CASSPGTPTGELFF TGTGCCAGCAGCCCCGGGACACCCACCGGGGAGCTGTTTTTT
TRBJ2-1 TRBV20-1 many NA CSAAYAGQDFNEQFF TGCAGTGCCGCATACGCCGGCCAGGATTTTAATGAGCAGTTCTTC
TRBJ1-3 TRBV5-1 NA NA CASSPESRSGNTIYF TGCGCCAGCAGCCCTGAAAGCCGCTCTGGAAACACCATATATTTT
TRBJ2-5 TRBV6-2/TRBV6-3 NA NA CASRYMLATQETQYF TGTGCCAGCAGATATATGCTAGCGACCCAAGAGACCCAGTACTTC
TRBJ2-1 TRBV9 NA NA CASSPGGGDFHEQFF TGTGCCAGCAGCCCCGGGGGCGGGGACTTTCACGAGCAGTTCTTC
TRBJ2-2 TRBV7-9 few TRBD1 CASSLVVQGIGELFF TGTGCCAGCAGCTTAGTCGTACAGGGGATCGGGGAGCTGTTTTTT
TRBJ1-4 TRBV29-1 NA NA CSARDGGNEKLFF TGCAGCGCTAGAGACGGGGGGAATGAAAAACTGTTTTTT
TRBJ2-1 TRBV7-8 few TRBD2 CASSLGASGAYNEQFF TGTGCCAGCAGCTTAGGGGCTAGCGGCGCCTACAATGAGCAGTTCTTC
TRBJ1-2 TRBV4-3 NA NA CASSPGVDYGYTF TGCGCCAGCAGCCCAGGGGTCGACTATGGCTACACCTTC
TRBJ2-1 TRBV9 NA NA CASSSNRGLGNNEQFF TGTGCCAGCAGCTCAAATCGGGGGCTCGGAAACAATGAGCAGTTCTTC
TRBJ1-1 TRBV6-1 few NA CASSERRKDAEAFF TGTGCCAGCAGTGAACGGAGAAAGGACGCTGAAGCTTTCTTT
TRBJ1-2 TRBV6-2/TRBV6-3 NA TRBD1 CASSYGQGNYNYGYTF TGTGCCAGCAGTTACGGACAGGGCAACTACAACTATGGCTACACCTTC
TRBJ1-5 TRBV12-3/TRBV12-4 NA NA CASRSADTNNQPQHF TGTGCCAGCAGGTCAGCCGACACCAACAATCAGCCCCAGCATTTT
TRBJ2-6 TRBV29-1 NA NA CSVEGGSGANVLTF TGCAGCGTTGAGGGCGGCTCTGGGGCCAACGTCCTGACTTTC
TRBJ2-7 TRBV6-2/TRBV6-3 NA TRBD1 CASSSTGTGGGEQYF TGTGCCAGCAGTTCCACCGGGACAGGGGGCGGGGAGCAGTACTTC
TRBJ2-3 TRBV25-1 few TRBD2 CASSENSGSSTDTQYF TGTGCCAGCAGTGAGAATAGCGGGAGTAGCACAGATACGCAGTATTTT
TRBJ1-6 TRBV19 many NA CASSKNRPASSYNSPLHF TGTGCCAGTAGTAAAAATAGGCCGGCGAGCTCCTATAATTCACCCCTCCACTTT
TRBJ1-6 TRBV5-6 NA NA CASSLATVGVNSPLHF TGTGCCAGCAGCTTGGCCACGGTGGGGGTAAATTCACCCCTCCACTTT